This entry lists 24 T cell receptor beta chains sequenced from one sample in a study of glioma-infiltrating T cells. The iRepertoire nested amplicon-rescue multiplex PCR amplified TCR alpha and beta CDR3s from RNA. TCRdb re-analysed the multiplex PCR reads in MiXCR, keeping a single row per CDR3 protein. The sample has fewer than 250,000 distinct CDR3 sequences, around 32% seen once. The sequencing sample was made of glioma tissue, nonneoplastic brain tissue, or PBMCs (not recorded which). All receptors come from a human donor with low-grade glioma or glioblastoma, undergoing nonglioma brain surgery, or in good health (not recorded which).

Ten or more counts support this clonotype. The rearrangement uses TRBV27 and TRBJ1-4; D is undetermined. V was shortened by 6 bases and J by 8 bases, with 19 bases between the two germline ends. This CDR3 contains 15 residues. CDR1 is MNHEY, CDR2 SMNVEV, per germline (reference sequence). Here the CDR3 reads CASSPYSGVREKLFF. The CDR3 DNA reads TGTGCCAGCAGCCCATATTCCGGGGTCAGGGAAAAACTGTTTTTT.

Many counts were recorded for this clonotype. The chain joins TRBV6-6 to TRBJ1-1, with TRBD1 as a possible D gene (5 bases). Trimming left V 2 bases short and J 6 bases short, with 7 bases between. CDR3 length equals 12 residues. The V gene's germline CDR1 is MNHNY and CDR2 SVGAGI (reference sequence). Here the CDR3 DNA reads TGTGCCAGCAGTTACATAGGGGCTGAAGCTTTCTTT. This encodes CASSYIGAEAFF.

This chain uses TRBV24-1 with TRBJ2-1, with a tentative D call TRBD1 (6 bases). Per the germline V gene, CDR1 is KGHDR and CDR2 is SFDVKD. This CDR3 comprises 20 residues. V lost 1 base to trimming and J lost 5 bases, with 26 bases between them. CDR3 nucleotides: TGTGCCACCAGTGATTTACCTCAGGGGCCGGCTTTCGGCTGTGACAATGAGCAGTTCTTC. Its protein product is CATSDLPQGPAFGCDNEQFF.

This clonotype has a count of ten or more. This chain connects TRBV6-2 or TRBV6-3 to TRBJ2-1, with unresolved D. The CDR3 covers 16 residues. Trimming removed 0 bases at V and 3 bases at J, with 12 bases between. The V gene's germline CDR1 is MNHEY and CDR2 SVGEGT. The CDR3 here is CASSYSYRQVYNEQFF. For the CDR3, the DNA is TGTGCCAGCAGTTACTCGTATCGGCAGGTCTACAATGAGCAGTTCTTC.

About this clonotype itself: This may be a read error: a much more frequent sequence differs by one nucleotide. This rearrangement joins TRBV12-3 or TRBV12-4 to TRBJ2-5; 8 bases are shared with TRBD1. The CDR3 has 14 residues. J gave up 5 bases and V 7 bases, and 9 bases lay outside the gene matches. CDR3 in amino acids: CASNLQGGQETQYF. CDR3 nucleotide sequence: TGTGCCAGCAATCTACAGGGGGGTCAGGAGACCCAGTACTTC.

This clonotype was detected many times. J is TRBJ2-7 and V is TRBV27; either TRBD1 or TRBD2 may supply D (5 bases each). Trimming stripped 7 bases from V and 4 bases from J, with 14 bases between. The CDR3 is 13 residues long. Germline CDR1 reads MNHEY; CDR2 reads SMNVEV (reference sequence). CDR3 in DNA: TGTGCCAGCACCACGTCGGGGCTTTACGAGCAGTACTTC. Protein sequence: CASTTSGLYEQYF.

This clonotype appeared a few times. In DNA, the CDR3 is TGTGCCAGCTCACCACGGTTCCAGGGATCAATTGATTCCGGGGAGCTGTTTTTT. It translates to CASSPRFQGSIDSGELFF. The chain recombines TRBV18 with TRBJ2-2; tentatively, D is TRBD1 (5 bases). V was clipped by 1 base and J by 6 bases, with 21 bases between them. The CDR3 loop spans 18 amino acids. Germline CDR1 and CDR2: KGHSH and LQKENI.

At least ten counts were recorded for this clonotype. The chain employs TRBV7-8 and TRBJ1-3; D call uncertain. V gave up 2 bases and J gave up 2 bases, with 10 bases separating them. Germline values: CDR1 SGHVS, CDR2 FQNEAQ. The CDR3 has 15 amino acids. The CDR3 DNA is TGTGCCAGCAGCTTAACGGGCTTTACTGGAAACACCATATATTTT. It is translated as CASSLTGFTGNTIYF.

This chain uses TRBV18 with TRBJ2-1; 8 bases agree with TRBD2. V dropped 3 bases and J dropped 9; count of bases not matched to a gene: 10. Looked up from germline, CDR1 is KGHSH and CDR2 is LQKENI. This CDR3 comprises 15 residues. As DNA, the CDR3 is TGTGCCAGCTCACCGCCGGGACTAGTTTTAAGTGAGCAGTTCTTC. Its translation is CASSPPGLVLSEQFF.

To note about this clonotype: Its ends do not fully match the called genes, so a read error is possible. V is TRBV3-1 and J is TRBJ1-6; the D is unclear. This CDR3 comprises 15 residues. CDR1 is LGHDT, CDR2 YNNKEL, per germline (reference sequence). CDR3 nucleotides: TGTGCCGGCAGTTTAGGCGCGGAAGTTTTTTCGGCCCTCCACTTT. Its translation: CAGSLGAEVFSALHF.

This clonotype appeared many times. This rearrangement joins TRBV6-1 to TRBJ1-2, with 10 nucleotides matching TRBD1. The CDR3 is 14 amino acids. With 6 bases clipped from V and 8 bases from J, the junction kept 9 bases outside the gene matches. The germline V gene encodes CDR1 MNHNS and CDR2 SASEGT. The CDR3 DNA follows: TGTGCCAGCAGGGACGCCGGGACAGGGGACGGCTACACCTTC. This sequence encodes CASRDAGTGDGYTF.

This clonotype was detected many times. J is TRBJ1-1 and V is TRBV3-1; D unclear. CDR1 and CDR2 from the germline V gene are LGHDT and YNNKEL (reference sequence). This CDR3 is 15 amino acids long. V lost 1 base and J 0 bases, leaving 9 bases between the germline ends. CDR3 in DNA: TGTGCCAGCAGCCAAGGGCCCTTACTGAACACTGAAGCTTTCTTT. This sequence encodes CASSQGPLLNTEAFF. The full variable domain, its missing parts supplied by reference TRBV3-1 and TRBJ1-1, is DTAVSQTPKYLVTQMGNDKSIKCEQNLGHDTMYWYKQDSKKFLKIMFSYNNKELIINETVPNRFSPKSPDKAHLNLHINSLELGDSAVYFCASSQGPLLNTEAFFGQGTRLTVV.

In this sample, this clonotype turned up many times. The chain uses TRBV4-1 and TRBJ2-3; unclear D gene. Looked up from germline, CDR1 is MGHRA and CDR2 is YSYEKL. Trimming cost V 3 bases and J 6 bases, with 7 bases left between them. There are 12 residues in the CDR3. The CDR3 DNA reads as TGCGCCAGCAGCCATATGGGGGATACGCAGTATTTT. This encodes CASSHMGDTQYF.

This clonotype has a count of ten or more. The CDR3 reads CASSFGGENTEAFF. DNA for the CDR3: TGTGCCAGCAGCTTCGGGGGGGAGAACACTGAAGCTTTCTTT. The rearrangement links TRBV7-6 to TRBJ1-1; TRBD1 is a possible D gene (5 bases). The CDR3 is 14 residues long. Trimming left V 3 bases short and J 1 base short, with 9 bases between. CDR1 is SGHVS and CDR2 is FNYEAQ in the germline V gene. The complete variable domain, with remaining parts taken from reference TRBV7-6 and TRBJ1-1, reads GAGVSQSPRYKVTKRGQDVALRCDPISGHVSLYWYRQALGQGPEFLTYFNYEAQQDKSGLPNDRFSAERPEGSISTLTIQRTEQRDSAMYRCASSFGGENTEAFFGQGTRLTVV.

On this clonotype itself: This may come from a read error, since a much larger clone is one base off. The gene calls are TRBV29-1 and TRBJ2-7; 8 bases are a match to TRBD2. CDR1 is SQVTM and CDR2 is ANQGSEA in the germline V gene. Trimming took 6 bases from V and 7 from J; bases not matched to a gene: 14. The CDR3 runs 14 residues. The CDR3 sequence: CSVVAGSHPGEQYF. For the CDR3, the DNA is TGCAGCGTCGTAGCGGGATCCCATCCTGGTGAGCAGTACTTC.

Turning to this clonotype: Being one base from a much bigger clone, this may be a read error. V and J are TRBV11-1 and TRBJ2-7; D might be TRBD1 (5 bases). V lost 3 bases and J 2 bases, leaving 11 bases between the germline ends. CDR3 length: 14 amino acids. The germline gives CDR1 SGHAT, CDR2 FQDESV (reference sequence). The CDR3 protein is CASSFVQVPYEQYF. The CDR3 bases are TGTGCCAGCAGCTTCGTACAGGTCCCCTACGAGCAGTACTTC.

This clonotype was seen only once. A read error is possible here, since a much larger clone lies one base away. Here the CDR3 reads CASSHYSGGPYGYTF. The CDR3, as DNA: TGTGCCAGTAGTCACTACAGCGGGGGGCCTTATGGCTACACCTTC. This sequence joins TRBV19 and TRBJ1-2; possible D gene TRBD1, 6 bases. The CDR3 runs to 15 residues. The germline V gene has CDR1 LNHDA and CDR2 SQIVND (reference sequence). The V gene lost 5 bases and the J gene lost 5 bases, with 18 bases spanning the gap.

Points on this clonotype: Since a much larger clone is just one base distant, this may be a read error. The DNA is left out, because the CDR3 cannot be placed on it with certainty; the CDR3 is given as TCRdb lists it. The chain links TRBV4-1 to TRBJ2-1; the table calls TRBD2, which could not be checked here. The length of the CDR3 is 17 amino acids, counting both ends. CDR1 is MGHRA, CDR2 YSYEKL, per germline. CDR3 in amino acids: CASSQDISWGSGNEHFF.

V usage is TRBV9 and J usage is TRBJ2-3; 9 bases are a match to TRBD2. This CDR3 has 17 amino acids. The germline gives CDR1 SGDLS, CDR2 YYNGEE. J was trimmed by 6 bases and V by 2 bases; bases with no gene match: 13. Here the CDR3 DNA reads TGTGCCAGCAGCGTGGGTTTTAGCGGGAGTGCCTCCGATACGCAGTATTTT. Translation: CASSVGFSGSASDTQYF.

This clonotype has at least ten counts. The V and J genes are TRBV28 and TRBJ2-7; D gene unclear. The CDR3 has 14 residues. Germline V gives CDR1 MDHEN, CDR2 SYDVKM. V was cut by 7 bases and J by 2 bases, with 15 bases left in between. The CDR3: CASNGPSSPYEQYF. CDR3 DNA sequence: TGTGCCAGCAACGGCCCCAGCTCCCCCTACGAGCAGTACTTC.

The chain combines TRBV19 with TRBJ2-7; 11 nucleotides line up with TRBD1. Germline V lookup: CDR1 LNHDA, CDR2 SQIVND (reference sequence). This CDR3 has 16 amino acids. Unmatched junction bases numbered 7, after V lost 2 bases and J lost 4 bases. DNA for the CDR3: TGTGCCAGTAGTATAACCTCCGGGACAGGGGGGTACGAGCAGTACTTC. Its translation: CASSITSGTGGYEQYF.

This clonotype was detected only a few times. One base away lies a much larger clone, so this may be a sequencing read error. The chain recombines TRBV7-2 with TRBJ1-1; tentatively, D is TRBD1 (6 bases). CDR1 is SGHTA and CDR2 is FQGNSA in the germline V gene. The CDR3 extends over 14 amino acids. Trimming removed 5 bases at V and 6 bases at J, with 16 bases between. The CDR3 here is CASSPRGGLPEAFF. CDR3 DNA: TGTGCCAGCAGCCCGCGGGGGGGGCTCCCTGAAGCTTTCTTT.

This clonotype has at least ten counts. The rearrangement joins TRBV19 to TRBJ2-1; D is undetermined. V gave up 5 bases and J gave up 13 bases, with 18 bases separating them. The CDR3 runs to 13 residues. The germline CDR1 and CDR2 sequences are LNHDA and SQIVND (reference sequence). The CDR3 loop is CASSATFSLLQFF. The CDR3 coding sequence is TGTGCCAGTAGTGCAACCTTTAGTCTTCTTCAGTTCTTC. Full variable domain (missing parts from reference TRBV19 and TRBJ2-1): DGGITQSPKYLFRKEGQNVTLSCEQNLNHDAMYWYRQDPGQGLRLIYYSQIVNDFQKGDIAEGYSVSREKKESFPLTVTSAQKNPTAFYLCASSATFSLLQFFGPGTRLTVL.

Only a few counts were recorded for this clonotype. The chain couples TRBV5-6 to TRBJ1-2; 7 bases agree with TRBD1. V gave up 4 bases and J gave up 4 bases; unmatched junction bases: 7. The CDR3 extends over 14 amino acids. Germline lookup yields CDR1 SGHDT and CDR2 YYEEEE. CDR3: CASSPDRASYGYTF. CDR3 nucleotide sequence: TGTGCCAGCAGCCCCGACAGGGCCTCCTATGGCTACACCTTC.